This TCR beta chain came from a study of T cells in Graves' hyperthyroidism and ophthalmopathy. Study-level background: Peripheral blood was secured at the point of initial diagnosis, before any treatment. Whole-study findings and limits: Most clonotypes that expanded in the thyroid above 0.001 also showed up in blood. A model of 13 V-J pairs discriminated ophthalmopathy from stable hyperthyroidism.

Diagnoses were established using clinical symptoms, serum thyroxine and TRAb, thyroid ultrasound and orbital computed tomography. Concerning this clonotype: Its cognate antigen is unknown.

V dropped 0 bases and J dropped 12; count of bases not matched to a gene: 10. CDR3 length: 14 residues. Looked up from germline, CDR1 is LGHNA and CDR2 is YNFKEQ. Amplification of TCR beta CDR3 regions used RNA as the template. First-round RT-PCR of the TCR CDR3 relied on the HTBI primer set. TCRdb analysed the multiplex PCR reads with MiXCR anew, one entry per CDR3 protein. The data show some 690,000 distinct CDR3 sequences, roughly 17% seen once. This sequence originates from a man in his fifties or sixties with Graves' hyperthyroidism. What was sequenced was blood. The chain uses TRBV4-2 and TRBJ2-5; the match to TRBD2 covers 7 bases. The CDR3 loop is CASSQEVGGPREYF. The CDR3 nucleotides are TGTGCCAGCAGCCAAGAAGTGGGAGGGCCTCGGGAGTACTTC.